This entry describes one T cell receptor (beta chain). Methods used by the authors: The authors estimated nucleated cell counts from reference gene primer amplification. Clones were sequenced by immunoSEQ multiplex PCR, and TCRdb holds only the in-frame ones, with some missing. The D gene and trimming were derived from the DNA, and the V and J assignments and clone size from that table. The sample has approximately 350,000 clones, about 90% seen once. This sample was included in a study of blood T cell repertoires in COVID-19. On the study more broadly: The samples span acute and convalescent COVID-19 from the United States, Italy and Spain.

Seattle participants joined during active infection and were tracked over time. CDR1 and CDR2 (germline): MNHNS, SASEGT. The length of the CDR3 is 16 residues. Trimming took 0 bases from V and 8 from J, leaving 14 bases between them. The chain has TRBV6-1 and TRBJ1-6; TRBD1 might be the D (5 bases). The origin of this receptor is a woman in her 30s with COVID-19, enrolled during active disease. The specimen was peripheral blood. The CDR3 loop reads CASSEALTVLDSPLHF. In nucleotides, the CDR3 is TGTGCCAGCAGTGAAGCGTTGACAGTTCTTGATTCACCCCTCCACTTT.